This T cell receptor beta chain was profiled in a study of blood T cell repertoires in COVID-19. Study as a whole: Sources were T cells, B-cell-depleted T cells, or PBMCs; the material itself was cDNA or gDNA.

Trimming cost V 6 bases and J 5 bases, with 4 bases left between them. CDR3 length: 11 amino acids. Looked up from germline, CDR1 is LGHNT and CDR2 is FRNRAP. Clones were sequenced by immunoSEQ multiplex PCR, and TCRdb holds only the in-frame ones, with some missing. Of about 250,000 clones in the sample, over 65% were seen once. Sequencing used peripheral blood. The J gene is TRBJ2-2, the V gene TRBV12-5; D unresolved. The sequence was collected from an elderly woman with acute or convalescent COVID-19. As DNA, the CDR3 is TGTGCTAGTGGCCTGACCGGGGAGCTGTTTTTT. The encoded protein is CASGLTGELFF.